The T cell receptor (beta chain) under discussion was sequenced for a study of identical twins. Many counts were recorded for this clonotype. Its antigen is currently unknown. Study observations and caveats: Invariant MAIT and iNKT cells are populations that could partly confound zero-insertion analyses. Researchers reported weaker excess twin sharing in beta out-of-frame sequences.

CDR1 and CDR2 (germline): KGHDR, SFDVKD. The V end lost 6 bases, the J end lost 8 bases, and 13 bases lay between the germline ends. The CDR3 loop spans 13 amino acids. Healthy Caucasians, and only they, were the donors. A universal primer site was added by template switching, and unique molecular identifiers were carried by the cDNA. TCRdb reprocessed the 5' RACE reads via MiXCR and lists one record per CDR3 protein. The table shows under 350,000 distinct CDR3 sequences, with 8.5% to 9.5% occurring only once. The sample also formed part of further work on yellow fever vaccine responses in identical twins.

The rearrangement joins TRBV24-1 to TRBJ2-1; TRBD2 is a possible D gene (5 bases). The sample consisted of CD8+ T cells sorted from blood. The source is a woman aged 18-29 years in good health. The CDR3: CATSLGDGDEQFF. The CDR3, as DNA: TGTGCCACCAGTCTCGGGGATGGGGATGAGCAGTTCTTC.